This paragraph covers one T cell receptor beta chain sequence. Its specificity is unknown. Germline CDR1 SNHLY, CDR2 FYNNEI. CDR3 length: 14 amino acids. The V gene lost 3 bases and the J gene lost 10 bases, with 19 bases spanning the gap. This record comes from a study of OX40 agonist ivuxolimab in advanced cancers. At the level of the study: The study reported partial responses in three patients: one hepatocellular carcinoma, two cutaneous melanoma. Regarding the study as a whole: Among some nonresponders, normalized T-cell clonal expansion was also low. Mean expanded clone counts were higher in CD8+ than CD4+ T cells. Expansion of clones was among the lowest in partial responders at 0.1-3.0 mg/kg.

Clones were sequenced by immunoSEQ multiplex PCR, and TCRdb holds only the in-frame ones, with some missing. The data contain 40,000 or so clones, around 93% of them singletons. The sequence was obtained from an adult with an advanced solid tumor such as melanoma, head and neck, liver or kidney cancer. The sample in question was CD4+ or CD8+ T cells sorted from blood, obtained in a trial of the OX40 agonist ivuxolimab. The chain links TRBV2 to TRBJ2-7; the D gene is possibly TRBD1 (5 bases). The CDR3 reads CASSDPSGQIAQYV. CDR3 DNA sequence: TGTGCCAGCAGTGACCCCTCCGGACAAATTGCACAGTACGTC.